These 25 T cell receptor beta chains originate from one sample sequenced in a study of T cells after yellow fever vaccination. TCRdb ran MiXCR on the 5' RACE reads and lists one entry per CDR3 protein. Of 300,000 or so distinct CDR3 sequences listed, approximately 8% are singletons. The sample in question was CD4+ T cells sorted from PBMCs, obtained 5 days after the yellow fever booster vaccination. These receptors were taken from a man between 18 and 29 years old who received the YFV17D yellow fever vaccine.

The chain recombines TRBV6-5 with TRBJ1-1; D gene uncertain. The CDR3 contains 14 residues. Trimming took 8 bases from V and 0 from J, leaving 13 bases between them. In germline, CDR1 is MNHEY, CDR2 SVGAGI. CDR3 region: CASVRNTLNTEAFF. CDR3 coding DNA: TGTGCCAGCGTAAGGAACACCCTGAACACTGAAGCTTTCTTT.

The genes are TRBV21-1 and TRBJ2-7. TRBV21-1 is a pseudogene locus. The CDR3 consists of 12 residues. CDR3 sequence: CASIRASYEQYV. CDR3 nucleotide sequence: TGTGCCAGCATCAGGGCCTCCTACGAGCAGTACGTC.

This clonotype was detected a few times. CDR3: CASSLYSGASTDTQYF. The CDR3 DNA reads TGTGCCAGCAGCTTGTATAGCGGGGCTAGCACAGATACGCAGTATTTT. The V gene is TRBV7-2, the J gene TRBJ2-3, with 8 bases identical to TRBD2. Looked up from germline, CDR1 is SGHTA and CDR2 is FQGNSA. V lost 3 bases, J lost 0 bases, and 5 bases stayed unmatched. The CDR3 length is 16 residues.

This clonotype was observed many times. The CDR3 loop reads CSALVGTSGPNEQFF. CDR3 DNA sequence: TGCAGTGCGCTTGTAGGGACTAGCGGCCCCAATGAGCAGTTCTTC. The J gene is TRBJ2-1, the V gene TRBV20-1, with 11 bases fitting TRBD2. Germline assignment: CDR1 DFQATT and CDR2 SNEGSKA (reference sequence). CDR3 size: 15 residues. The J segment lost 6 bases and the V segment lost 6 bases, leaving 10 bases of the junction unmatched.

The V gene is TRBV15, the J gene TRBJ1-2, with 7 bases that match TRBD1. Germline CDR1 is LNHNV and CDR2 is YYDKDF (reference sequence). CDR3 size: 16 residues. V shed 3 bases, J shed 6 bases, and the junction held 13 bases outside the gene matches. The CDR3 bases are TGTGCCACCAGCAGGGGAGACAGGGCCCCCTACAATGGCTACACCTTC. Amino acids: CATSRGDRAPYNGYTF. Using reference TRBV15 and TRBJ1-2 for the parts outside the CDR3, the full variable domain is DAMVIQNPRYQVTQFGKPVTLSCSQTLNHNVMYWYQQKSSQAPKLLFHYYDKDFNNEADTPDNFQSRRPNTSFCFLDIRSPGLGDTAMYLCATSRGDRAPYNGYTFGSGTRLTVV.

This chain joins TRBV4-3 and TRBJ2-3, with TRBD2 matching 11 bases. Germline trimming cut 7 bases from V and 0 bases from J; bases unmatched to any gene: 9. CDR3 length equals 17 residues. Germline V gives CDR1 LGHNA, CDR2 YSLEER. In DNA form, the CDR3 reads TGCGCCAGCAAATATACTAGCGGGGGAGGGAGCACAGATACGCAGTATTTT. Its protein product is CASKYTSGGGSTDTQYF.

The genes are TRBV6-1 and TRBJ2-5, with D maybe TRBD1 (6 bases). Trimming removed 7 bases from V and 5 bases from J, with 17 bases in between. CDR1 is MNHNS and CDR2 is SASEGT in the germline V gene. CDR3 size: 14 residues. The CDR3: CASNVLPRGETQYF. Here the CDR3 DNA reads TGTGCCAGCAACGTACTTCCTAGGGGGGAGACCCAGTACTTC.

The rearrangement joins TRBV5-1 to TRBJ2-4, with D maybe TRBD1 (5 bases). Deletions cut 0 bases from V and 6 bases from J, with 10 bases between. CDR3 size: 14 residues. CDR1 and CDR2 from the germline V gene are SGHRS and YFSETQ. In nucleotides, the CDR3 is TGCGCCAGCAGCTTGGCAGGGATGGGAAACATTCAGTACTTC. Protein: CASSLAGMGNIQYF.

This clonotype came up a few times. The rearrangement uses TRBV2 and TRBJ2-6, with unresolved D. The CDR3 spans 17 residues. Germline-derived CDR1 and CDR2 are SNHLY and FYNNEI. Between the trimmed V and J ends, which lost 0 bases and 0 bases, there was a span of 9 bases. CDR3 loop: CASSEALGFSGANVLTF. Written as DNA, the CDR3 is TGTGCCAGCAGTGAAGCGCTGGGGTTCTCTGGGGCCAACGTCCTGACTTTC.

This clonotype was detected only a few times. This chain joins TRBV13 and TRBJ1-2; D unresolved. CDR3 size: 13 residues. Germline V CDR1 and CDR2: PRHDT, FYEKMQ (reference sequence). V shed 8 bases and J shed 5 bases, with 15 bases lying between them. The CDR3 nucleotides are TGTGCCAGCGGTCCGGGGAGTACATATGGCTACACCTTC. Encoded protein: CASGPGSTYGYTF.

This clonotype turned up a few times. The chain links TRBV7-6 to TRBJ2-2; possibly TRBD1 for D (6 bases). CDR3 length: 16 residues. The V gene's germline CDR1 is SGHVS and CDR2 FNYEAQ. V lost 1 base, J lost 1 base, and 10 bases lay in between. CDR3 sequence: CASSLGGRGNTGELFF. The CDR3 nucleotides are TGTGCCAGCAGCTTAGGAGGCAGGGGGAACACCGGGGAGCTGTTTTTT.

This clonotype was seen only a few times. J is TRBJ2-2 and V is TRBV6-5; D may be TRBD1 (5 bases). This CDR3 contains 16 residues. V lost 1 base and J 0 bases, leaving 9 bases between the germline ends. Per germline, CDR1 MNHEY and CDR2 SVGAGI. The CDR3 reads CASSYWGRANTGELFF. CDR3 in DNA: TGTGCCAGCAGTTACTGGGGCAGGGCGAACACCGGGGAGCTGTTTTTT.

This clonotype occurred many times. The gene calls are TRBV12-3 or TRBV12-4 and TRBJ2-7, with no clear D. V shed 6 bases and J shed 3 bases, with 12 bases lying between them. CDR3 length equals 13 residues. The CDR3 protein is CASSASAGYEQYV. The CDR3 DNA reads TGTGCCAGCAGCGCGTCGGCCGGCTACGAGCAGTACGTC.

The DNA of the CDR3 is TGCAGTGCTATGGGGGGCGAGCAGTACGTC. Translation: CSAMGGEQYV. The rearrangement uses TRBV20-1 and TRBJ2-7; perhaps TRBD2 as D (6 bases). Germline-derived CDR1 and CDR2 are DFQATT and SNEGSKA (reference sequence). Deletions cut 4 bases from V and 6 bases from J, with 7 bases between. The CDR3 spans 10 residues.

The CDR3 DNA sequence: TGTGCCAGCAGCCCAAGCGGCAGGGCGGCCCAGTACTTC. It is translated as CASSPSGRAAQYF. J is TRBJ2-5 and V is TRBV7-3, with D perhaps given as TRBD1 or TRBD2 (5 bases each). V was shortened by 5 bases and J by 9 bases, with 16 bases between the two germline ends. This CDR3 is 13 amino acids long. CDR1 and CDR2 from the germline V gene are SGHTA and FQGTGA.

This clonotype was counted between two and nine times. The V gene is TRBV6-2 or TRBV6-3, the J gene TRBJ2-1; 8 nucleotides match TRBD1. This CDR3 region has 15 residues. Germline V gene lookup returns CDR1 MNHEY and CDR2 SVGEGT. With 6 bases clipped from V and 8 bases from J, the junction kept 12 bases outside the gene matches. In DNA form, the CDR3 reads TGTGCCAGCAGACACGCCGGACAGGGAGTCCATGAGCAGTTCTTC. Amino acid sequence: CASRHAGQGVHEQFF.

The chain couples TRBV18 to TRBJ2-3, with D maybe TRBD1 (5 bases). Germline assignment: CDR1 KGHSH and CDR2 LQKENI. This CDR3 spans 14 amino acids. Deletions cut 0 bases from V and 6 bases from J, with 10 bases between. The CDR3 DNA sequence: TGTGCCAGCTCACCACCAGGGGCGGTGGATACGCAGTATTTT. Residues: CASSPPGAVDTQYF.

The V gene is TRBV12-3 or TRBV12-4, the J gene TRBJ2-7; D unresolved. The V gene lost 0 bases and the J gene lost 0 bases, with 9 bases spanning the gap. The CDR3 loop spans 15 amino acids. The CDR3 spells CASSLAPQSSYEQYF. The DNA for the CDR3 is TGTGCCAGCAGTTTAGCACCCCAGAGCTCCTACGAGCAGTACTTC.

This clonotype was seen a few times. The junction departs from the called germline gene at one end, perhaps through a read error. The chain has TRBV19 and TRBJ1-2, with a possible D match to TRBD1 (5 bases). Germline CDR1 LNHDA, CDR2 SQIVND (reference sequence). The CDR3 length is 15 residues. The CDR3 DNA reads TGTGCTAGTAGGCCGGCGGGGCGGAGGGTCCATGGCTACACCTTC. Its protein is CASRPAGRRVHGYTF.

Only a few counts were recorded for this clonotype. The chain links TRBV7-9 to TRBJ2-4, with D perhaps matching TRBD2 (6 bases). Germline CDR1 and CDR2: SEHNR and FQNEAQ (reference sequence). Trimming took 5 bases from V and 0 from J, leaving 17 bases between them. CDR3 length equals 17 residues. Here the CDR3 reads CASSPDLRRVAKNIQYF. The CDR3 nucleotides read TGTGCCAGCAGCCCTGACCTCAGGAGGGTAGCCAAAAACATTCAGTACTTC.

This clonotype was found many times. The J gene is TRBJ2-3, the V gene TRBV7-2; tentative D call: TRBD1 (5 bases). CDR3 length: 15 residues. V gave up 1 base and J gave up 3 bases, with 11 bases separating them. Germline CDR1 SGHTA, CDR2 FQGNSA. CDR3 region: CASSLDRQPTDTQYF. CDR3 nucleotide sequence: TGTGCCAGCAGCTTAGACAGGCAGCCGACAGATACGCAGTATTTT.

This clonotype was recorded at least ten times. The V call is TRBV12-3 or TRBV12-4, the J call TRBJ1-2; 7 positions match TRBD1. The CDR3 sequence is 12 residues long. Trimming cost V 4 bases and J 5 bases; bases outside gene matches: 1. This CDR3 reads CASSWTGYGYTF. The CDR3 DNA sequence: TGTGCCAGCAGTTGGACAGGATATGGCTACACCTTC.

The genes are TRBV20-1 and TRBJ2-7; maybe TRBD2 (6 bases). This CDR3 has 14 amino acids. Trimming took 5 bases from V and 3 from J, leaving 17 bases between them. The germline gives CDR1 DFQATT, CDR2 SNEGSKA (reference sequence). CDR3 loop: CSARPPGTHYEQYF. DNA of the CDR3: TGCAGTGCTCGACCTCCGGGGACTCACTACGAGCAGTACTTC.

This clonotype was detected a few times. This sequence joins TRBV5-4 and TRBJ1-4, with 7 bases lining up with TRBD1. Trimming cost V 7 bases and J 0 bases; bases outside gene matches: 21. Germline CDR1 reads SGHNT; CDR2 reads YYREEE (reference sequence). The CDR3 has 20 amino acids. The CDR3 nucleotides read TGTGCCAGCTCCGACAGGGCTCGCACAGCGGGGGGTGCAACTAATGAAAAACTGTTTTTT. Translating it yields CASSDRARTAGGATNEKLFF.

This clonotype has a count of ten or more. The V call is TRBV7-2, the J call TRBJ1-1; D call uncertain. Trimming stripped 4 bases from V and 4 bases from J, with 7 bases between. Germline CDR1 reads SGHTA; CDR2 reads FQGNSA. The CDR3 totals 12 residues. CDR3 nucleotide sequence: TGTGCCAGCAGCTCTGCCGTCACTGAAGCTTTCTTT. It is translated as CASSSAVTEAFF.